The next 22 T cell receptor beta chains were all read from a single sample in a study of blood T cell repertoires in COVID-19. Generated by immunoSEQ multiplex PCR, the TCRdb table keeps only in-frame clones and is missing some. Here the sample spans a few hundred thousand clones, just over 85% being singletons. The sequenced material came from PBMCs or T cells enriched from blood (not recorded which). These receptors were obtained from a man in his forties or fifties who had recovered from COVID-19.

This clone was detected once. The rearrangement uses TRBV19 and TRBJ2-1; D perhaps matches TRBD1 (6 bases). Germline loops: CDR1 LNHDA, CDR2 SQIVND (reference sequence). V was shortened by 0 bases and J by 5 bases, with 17 bases between the two germline ends. The CDR3 runs 17 residues. The CDR3 region is CASSIEGRGRSNNEQFF. Here the CDR3 DNA reads TGTGCCAGTAGTATAGAGGGCAGGGGTCGGAGTAACAATGAGCAGTTCTTC.

The CDR3 DNA reads as TGTGCCAGTAGTCTCCGGGGTCTCGAGCAGTACTTC. Translating gives CASSLRGLEQYF. The chain combines TRBV19 with TRBJ2-7, with TRBD2 as a possible D gene (5 bases). V was pared by 5 bases and J by 6 bases, with 11 bases between. Germline CDR1 and CDR2: LNHDA and SQIVND (reference sequence). This CDR3 has 12 amino acids.

The chain joins TRBV30 to TRBJ1-2, with 8 bases identical to TRBD1. Germline-derived CDR1 and CDR2 are GTSNPN and SVGIG (reference sequence). The CDR3 has 13 residues. J gave up 3 bases and V 7 bases, and 7 bases lay outside the gene matches. The CDR3 spells CAFVPTGDYGYTF. As DNA, the CDR3 is TGTGCCTTTGTACCGACAGGGGACTATGGCTACACCTTC.

This rearrangement joins TRBV28 to TRBJ2-3, with 7 bases identical to TRBD2. This CDR3 has 15 amino acids. Germline-derived CDR1 and CDR2 are MDHEN and SYDVKM. V lost 3 bases, J lost 1 base, and 4 bases stayed unmatched. CDR3 sequence: CASSFASGRTDTQYF. Written as DNA, the CDR3 is TGTGCCAGCAGTTTCGCTAGCGGCCGCACAGATACGCAGTATTTT.

The chain links TRBV27 to TRBJ2-7, with TRBD2 identical over 8 bases. Germline V CDR1 and CDR2: MNHEY, SMNVEV (reference sequence). The CDR3 runs 14 residues. Trimming took 5 bases from V and 4 from J; bases not matched to a gene: 7. CDR3 protein: CASSDGREVYEQYF. The CDR3 DNA reads as TGTGCCAGCAGTGACGGGAGGGAGGTGTACGAGCAGTACTTC.

The table lists this clone with a few counts. The chain combines TRBV21-1 with TRBJ2-6; TRBD2, the table's D call, was not compared with the DNA. TRBV21-1 is an annotated pseudogene. There are 15 residues in the CDR3. The chain's CDR3 is CASTNGGFGANVLTF. The CDR3 coding sequence is TGTGCCAGCACCAACGGAGGGTTCGGGGCCAACGTCCTGACTTTC.

This clone was seen only once. The gene calls are TRBV11-2 and TRBJ1-1, with D possibly matching TRBD1 (5 bases). The CDR3 is made up of 18 amino acids. Germline CDR1 is SGHAT and CDR2 is FQNNGV. Trimming shortened V by 0 bases and J by 3 bases, and 20 bases separated the two germline ends. The chain's CDR3 is CASSLEPVSWLGDTEAFF. The CDR3 region has the DNA TGTGCCAGCAGCTTAGAACCGGTGTCGTGGTTAGGGGACACTGAAGCTTTCTTT.

The rearrangement joins TRBV4-3 to TRBJ2-7, with TRBD1 as a possible D gene (5 bases). V gave up 4 bases and J gave up 2 bases, with 15 bases separating them. Germline CDR1 reads LGHNA; CDR2 reads YSLEER. The CDR3 spans 15 residues. In nucleotides, the CDR3 is TGCGCCAGCAGCCCTGCGGACAAGCAAGCCTACGAGCAGTACTTC. Translating gives CASSPADKQAYEQYF.

The rearrangement uses TRBV19 and TRBJ1-2; the D gene is possibly TRBD1 (6 bases). Per the germline V gene, CDR1 is LNHDA and CDR2 is SQIVND (reference sequence). The CDR3 is 14 residues long. V was clipped by 3 bases and J by 2 bases, with 10 bases between them. CDR3 DNA sequence: TGTGCCAGTAGTATCACAGGGCCGAACTATGGCTACACCTTC. Protein sequence: CASSITGPNYGYTF. Variable domain in full (rest from reference TRBV19 and TRBJ1-2): DGGITQSPKYLFRKEGQNVTLSCEQNLNHDAMYWYRQDPGQGLRLIYYSQIVNDFQKGDIAEGYSVSREKKESFPLTVTSAQKNPTAFYLCASSITGPNYGYTFGSGTRLTVV.

This clone was observed a handful of times. The V call is TRBV18, the J call TRBJ1-6; D might be TRBD1 (5 bases). Germline CDR1 KGHSH, CDR2 LQKENI. The CDR3 loop spans 17 amino acids. Trimming removed 0 bases from V and 6 bases from J, with 15 bases in between. The CDR3 spells CASSPPGSTAINSPLHF. As DNA, the CDR3 is TGTGCCAGCTCACCACCCGGGTCGACAGCCATTAATTCACCCCTCCACTTT.

The CDR3, as DNA: TGTGCCAGCAGCTGGATAGCGGGGGAGTACAATGAGCAGTTCTTC. Translated, it gives CASSWIAGEYNEQFF. The chain is built from TRBV7-2 and TRBJ2-1, with 9 nucleotides matching TRBD2. The CDR3 contains 15 residues. The germline gives CDR1 SGHTA, CDR2 FQGNSA. The V and J ends lost 4 bases and 4 bases, in that order; junction bases with no gene match: 5. The variable domain in full, completed from reference TRBV7-2 and TRBJ2-1, reads GAGVSQSPSNKVTEKGKDVELRCDPISGHTALYWYRQSLGQGLEFLIYFQGNSAPDKSGLPSDRFSAERTGGSVSTLTIQRTQQEDSAVYLCASSWIAGEYNEQFFGPGTRLTVL.

The V gene is TRBV23-1, the J gene TRBJ1-1, with 9 bases that match TRBD1. TRBV23-1 is flagged as an ORF with uncertain function. The CDR3 is made up of 16 amino acids. V shed 4 bases, J shed 3 bases, and the junction held 9 bases outside the gene matches. The CDR3 loop reads CASSLNRDREDTEAFF. CDR3 DNA: TGCGCCAGCAGTCTAAATAGGGACAGGGAGGACACTGAAGCTTTCTTT.

Turning to this clone: No conserved phenylalanine or tryptophan is present at the end of the CDR3, so a read error is the likely explanation. It is unclear where the CDR3 begins or ends on the DNA, so no DNA is shown, and the CDR3 is as TCRdb lists it. The chain recombines TRBV11-2 with TRBJ2-3; the listed D gene, TRBD2, was not tested against the DNA. A total of 13 residues make up the CDR3, ends included. Germline V gene data show CDR1 as SGHAT and CDR2 as FQNNGV. The CDR3 is CASRIGPGDTHRI.

This clone occurred once. Here the CDR3 reads CASSYRPAAGYTF. The DNA for the CDR3 is TGTGCCAGCAGTTACAGGCCAGCGGCAGGCTACACCTTC. The rearrangement links TRBV6-5 to TRBJ1-2, with D hard to call. CDR3 size: 13 residues. With 2 bases removed from V and 8 bases from J, the gap between germline ends came to 12 bases. Germline V gene lookup returns CDR1 MNHEY and CDR2 SVGAGI.

This chain uses TRBV14 with TRBJ2-7; TRBD2 aligns across 11 bases. Per germline, CDR1 SGHDN and CDR2 FVKESK. The CDR3 loop spans 15 amino acids. After removal of 1 base from V and 6 bases from J, the junction contained 5 bases not matched to a gene. CDR3 amino acids: CASSQVTSGSFEQYF. The CDR3 region has the DNA TGTGCCAGCAGCCAAGTAACTAGCGGGAGTTTCGAGCAGTACTTC.

V is TRBV13 and J is TRBJ2-7, with TRBD1 matching over 9 bases. CDR1 is PRHDT, CDR2 FYEKMQ, per germline (reference sequence). This CDR3 is 14 amino acids long. V trimming: 3 bases; J trimming: 4 bases; junction bases outside the gene matches: 4. The CDR3 reads CASSLLTGGYEQYF. The CDR3 DNA follows: TGTGCCAGCAGCTTGCTGACAGGGGGATACGAGCAGTACTTC.

The chain is built from TRBV18 and TRBJ2-3; the match to TRBD2 covers 12 bases. Trimming removed 4 bases from V and 5 bases from J; junction bases left unmatched: 1. The germline gives CDR1 KGHSH, CDR2 LQKENI. The length of the CDR3 is 14 residues. For the CDR3, the DNA is TGTGCCAGCTCACGACTAGCGGGAGTAGATACGCAGTATTTT. Its protein product is CASSRLAGVDTQYF.

The chain recombines TRBV6-2 or TRBV6-3 with TRBJ1-6; 8 nucleotides match TRBD1. Germline CDR1 MNHEY, CDR2 SVGEGT. The V gene end was trimmed by 6 bases and the J gene end by 9 bases; junction bases not matched to a gene: 4. The CDR3 totals 13 residues. The CDR3, as DNA: TGTGCCAGCAGCTGGACAGGGAGTTCACCCCTCCACTTT. Its protein is CASSWTGSSPLHF.

This CDR3 reads CARSLVDRTYEQYF. The CDR3 region has the DNA TGTGCCAGAAGCTTGGTAGACAGGACCTACGAGCAGTACTTC. The V call is TRBV5-3, the J call TRBJ2-7; tentative D call: TRBD1 (6 bases). TRBV5-3 has ORF status, its function being uncertain. Trimming removed 0 bases at V and 2 bases at J, with 9 bases between. This CDR3 region has 14 residues.

The gene calls are TRBV6-2 or TRBV6-3 and TRBJ2-3, with 14 positions matching TRBD2. V gave up 6 bases and J gave up 10 bases; unmatched junction bases: 6. The CDR3 extends over 14 amino acids. Germline V gene data show CDR1 as MNHEY and CDR2 as SVGEGT. The CDR3 coding sequence is TGTGCCAGCAGCTCAAGACTAGCGGGAGGGCCGCAGTATTTT. Translating gives CASSSRLAGGPQYF.

This clone was seen only a few times. The CDR3 DNA reads as TGCGCCAGCAGCCGGACTAGCGGGGTCGTCTACGAGCAGTACTTC. Protein product: CASSRTSGVVYEQYF. The rearrangement joins TRBV5-1 to TRBJ2-7, with TRBD2 matching over 12 bases. V was clipped by 4 bases and J by 3 bases; unmatched bases: 5. The CDR3 is 15 amino acids. The V gene's germline CDR1 is SGHRS and CDR2 YFSETQ.

J is TRBJ2-3 and V is TRBV14, with D possibly being TRBD2 (6 bases). The CDR3 spans 19 residues. Germline CDR1 and CDR2: SGHDN and FVKESK. V lost 0 bases and J lost 4, with 23 bases in between. The CDR3 loop is CASSQDGLGGTGFADTQYF. The CDR3 nucleotides are TGTGCCAGCAGCCAAGATGGGCTAGGAGGGACGGGGTTCGCAGATACGCAGTATTTT.